These 20 T cell receptor beta chains originate from one sample sequenced in a study of tumor-infiltrating lymphocytes in primary liver carcinoma (dated by TCRdb to about 2017). Total RNA and DNA were co-extracted without cell sorting from 20-30 mg of bulk tissue using the AllPrep DNA/RNA mini kit. Sequencing was carried out with an Illumina HiSeq 2500. Using a constant-region primer and ProtoScript II reverse transcriptase, TCRbeta-specific cDNA was reverse-transcribed from around 520 ng total RNA. Three nested multiplex PCR rounds, following a slightly modified ARM-PCR procedure, were used to build the TCRbeta libraries. Multiplex TRBV1-TRBV30 forward primers and a Cbeta reverse primer were used in the first two PCR rounds, each of which was run for approximately 9 cycles. The public reads were quality trimmed at Q25 with fastp and then assembled into clones with MiXCR by TCRdb, keeping productive beta chains. Rows are combined by CDR3 protein, so each entry shows the most common genes and DNA. This sample comprises 150,000 to 200,000 distinct CDR3 sequences, around four fifths of them detected only once. The biggest ten clones account for around a sixth of the sample.

The specimen sequenced was tumor tissue from primary liver carcinoma. The receptors stem from a man aged 35-49 years with primary liver carcinoma and hepatitis B virus infection.

This clonotype was seen ten or more times. The chain combines TRBV29-1 with TRBJ1-1; D gene unclear. The CDR3 is 13 residues long. Per the germline V gene, CDR1 is SQVTM and CDR2 is ANQGSEA. The ends were cut back, 5 bases at V and 8 bases at J, with 18 bases in the middle. CDR3 DNA: TGCAGCGTTTTAAGGACCTCAGGCTCCGAAGCTTTCTTT. It translates to CSVLRTSGSEAFF.

Regarding this clonotype: This may stem from a read error, because a much larger clone lies one nucleotide away. Since the CDR3 does not end with the conserved phenylalanine or tryptophan, this likely comes from a read error. The V and J genes are TRBV5-1 and TRBJ2-5; 13 nucleotides align to TRBD2. The CDR3 is made up of 16 amino acids. V lost 5 bases, J lost 4 bases, and 8 bases stayed unmatched. Per the germline V gene, CDR1 is SGHRS and CDR2 is YFSETQ. The CDR3 DNA sequence: TGCGCCAGCAGTTTCGGACTAGCGGGAGTGGGAGAGACCCAGTACATC. Translating it yields CASSFGLAGVGETQYI.

The rearrangement uses TRBV4-3 and TRBJ2-2; D might be TRBD2 (6 bases). Trimming removed 9 bases at V and 5 bases at J, with 16 bases between. The CDR3 contains 14 residues. CDR1 and CDR2 from the germline V gene are LGHNA and YSLEER. The CDR3 nucleotides are TGCGCCAGTGGCCAAGTTGGGGGGACCGGGGAGCTGTTTTTT. It codes for CASGQVGGTGELFF.

In regard to this clonotype: One end of the junction does not line up with germline, which may come from a read error. For the CDR3, the DNA is TGTGCCACCCATGTTGGGGGTTCTGGGACCAACGTCCTGACTTTC. Its protein product is CATHVGGSGTNVLTF. The chain employs TRBV28 and TRBJ2-6; TRBD1 or TRBD2 may be the D gene (5 bases each). The germline V gene encodes CDR1 MDHEN and CDR2 SYDVKM. The CDR3 consists of 15 residues.

This clonotype was observed once. A much larger clone is a single base away; this may be a read error. The CDR3 coding sequence is TGCGCCAGCAGCTTGGAAACAGGGAGGATTGAGGCCCAGTACTTC. Residues: CASSLETGRIEAQYF. The chain is built from TRBV5-1 and TRBJ2-5, with D perhaps being TRBD1 or TRBD2 (6 bases each). Between the trimmed V and J ends, which lost 0 bases and 9 bases, there was a span of 18 bases. The germline gives CDR1 SGHRS, CDR2 YFSETQ. The CDR3 runs to 15 residues.

The chain recombines TRBV6-2 or TRBV6-3 with TRBJ2-1; TRBD2 might be the D (6 bases). With 4 bases removed from V and 6 bases from J, the gap between germline ends came to 37 bases. This CDR3 has 22 residues. Germline values: CDR1 MNHEY, CDR2 SVGEGT. The CDR3 coding sequence is TGTGCCAGCAGTTTCCTGATTGAGGCGTGGGTTCTAGCGAGAGAACGGGTCAATGAGCAGTTCTTC. As protein: CASSFLIEAWVLARERVNEQFF.

This clonotype appeared once. Mismatch with germline at one junction end may stem from a read error. The V and J genes are TRBV12-3 or TRBV12-4 and TRBJ2-7, with 9 bases that match TRBD1. The CDR3 is 14 residues long. CDR3 in amino acids: CASNFSGQGDEQHF. CDR3 nucleotide sequence: TGTGCCAGCAATTTTTCGGGACAGGGAGACGAGCAGCACTTC.

Concerning this clonotype itself: One junction end does not reproduce the germline sequence, and a read error may be involved. This sequence joins TRBV6-5 and TRBJ2-1; 11 nucleotides align to TRBD2. There are 19 residues in the CDR3. The germline V gene has CDR1 MNHEY and CDR2 SVGAGI. As DNA, the CDR3 is TGTACCAGCAGTTACCCCGGACTAGCGGGCCAAAATAGGTACAATGAGCAGTTCTTC. Residues: CTSSYPGLAGQNRYNEQFF.

In the case of this clonotype: Without the conserved terminal phenylalanine or tryptophan, this CDR3 likely stems from a read error. The chain carries TRBV10-2 and TRBJ2-1; tentative D call: TRBD2 (5 bases). The CDR3 loop spans 11 amino acids. In germline, CDR1 is WSHSY, CDR2 SAAADI. For the CDR3, the DNA is TGCCCCAGCAGCACTAGCAATGAGCAGTTCTCC. Amino acids: CPSSTSNEQFS.

Regarding this clonotype: Here the CDR3 omits its conserved ending phenylalanine or tryptophan, so a read error is the likely source. The chain combines TRBV29-1 with TRBJ2-2, with 7 bases aligning to TRBD2. CDR3 length: 15 residues. Per the germline V gene, CDR1 is SQVTM and CDR2 is ANQGSEA. In DNA, the CDR3 is TGCAGCGTTGGGACTAGTGCGGCGAACAGCGGGGAGCTGTTTTCT. Its protein is CSVGTSAANSGELFS.

The rearrangement joins TRBV11-2 to TRBJ2-3; D ambiguous. TRBJ1-5 explains the end of the DNA better; the J call may be wrong. CDR3 length: 17 amino acids. CDR1 and CDR2 from the germline V gene are SGHAT and FQNNGV. In DNA, the CDR3 is TGTGCCAGCAGCTTAGATCCTGGGGAGACTAACACAGATACGCAGCATTTT. It codes for CASSLDPGETNTDTQHF.

Remarks on this clonotype: This likely comes from a read error, as the CDR3 has no conserved phenylalanine or tryptophan at its end. The DNA is left out, because the CDR3 cannot be placed on it with certainty; the CDR3 is given as TCRdb lists it. The V gene is TRBV11-2, the J gene TRBJ2-2; the DNA was not used to check the table's D call, TRBD2. The CDR3 extends over 14 residues, inclusive of both ends. Per the germline V gene, CDR1 is SGHAT and CDR2 is FQNNGV. This chain's CDR3 is CASSKSGSPVELSL.

Concerning this clonotype: It may be a read error: a sequence one base away is much more abundant. The chain uses TRBV30 and TRBJ2-1; 9 positions agree with TRBD1. CDR3 length: 16 residues. Germline V CDR1 and CDR2: GTSNPN, SVGIG (reference sequence). The DNA of the CDR3 is TGTGCCTGGAGTGGGACAGGGGCTAACTCCTACAATAAGCAGTTCTTC. As protein: CAWSGTGANSYNKQFF.

As for this clonotype: A much larger clone lies a single base off, so this may be a read error. The chain is built from TRBV7-9 and TRBJ2-1; the match to TRBD2 covers 7 bases. This CDR3 contains 16 residues. Germline-derived CDR1 and CDR2 are SEHNR and FQNEAQ (reference sequence). The CDR3 spells CTSSLLASGPYLEQFF. The CDR3 region has the DNA TGTACCAGCAGCTTGTTAGCTAGCGGTCCTTACTTAGAGCAGTTCTTC.

A remark on this clonotype: A read error may account for a junction end that differs from germline. The CDR3 nucleotides read TGTACCAGCAGCCCCGGACTAGCGCAGAGCACCGGGGAGCTGTTTTTT. Protein sequence: CTSSPGLAQSTGELFF. The rearrangement links TRBV5-4 to TRBJ2-2, with 9 bases fitting TRBD2. The germline V gene has CDR1 SGHNT and CDR2 YYREEE (reference sequence). The CDR3 spans 16 residues.

The rearrangement links TRBV11-3 to TRBJ2-1, with unresolved D. The germline gives CDR1 SGHNT, CDR2 YENEEA. With 5 bases removed from V and 6 bases from J, the gap between germline ends came to 17 bases. The CDR3 has 15 residues. CDR3 in amino acids: CASSLQSSGFNEQFF. CDR3 nucleotide sequence: TGTGCCAGCAGCCTACAGAGCTCAGGTTTCAATGAGCAGTTCTTC.

Regarding this clonotype: The junction shows a germline mismatch at one end, possibly a read error. This sequence joins TRBV4-2 and TRBJ2-7; D may be TRBD2 (5 bases). CDR1 and CDR2 (germline): LGHNA, YNFKEQ. This CDR3 spans 15 amino acids. The CDR3 loop is CAGSPGPGGLDELYF. Written as DNA, the CDR3 is TGTGCCGGCAGTCCAGGCCCAGGAGGTCTTGACGAGCTGTACTTC.

For this clonotype: Given the absence of the conserved phenylalanine or tryptophan at the CDR3 end, a read error is likely. This chain uses TRBV11-3 with TRBJ2-7; the D gene is possibly TRBD1 (5 bases). The CDR3 covers 14 residues. Trimming removed 9 bases from V and 4 bases from J, with 19 bases in between. Germline CDR1 SGHNT, CDR2 YENEEA. CDR3 loop: CASNPGEGEYEQYL. The CDR3, as DNA: TGTGCCAGTAACCCTGGAGAAGGGGAATACGAGCAGTACCTC.

About this clonotype itself: Since the CDR3 does not end with the conserved phenylalanine or tryptophan, this likely comes from a read error. The chain recombines TRBV5-1 with TRBJ2-1; the match to TRBD1 covers 9 bases. Per germline, CDR1 SGHRS and CDR2 YFSETQ. The CDR3 runs to 15 residues. CDR3 region: CATSLGQGAYNEQFL. In DNA, the CDR3 is TGCGCCACCAGCTTGGGACAGGGTGCCTACAATGAGCAGTTCCTC.

About this clonotype: At one end, the junction sequence differs from germline, possibly due to a read error. CDR3 DNA: TGTGCCAGCAACTATACATCAGGGACTAGCGTTGTGAGCACAGATACGCACTATTTT. Encoded protein: CASNYTSGTSVVSTDTHYF. The chain uses TRBV14 and TRBJ2-3; 10 bases are a match to TRBD2. CDR3 length: 19 amino acids. Germline values: CDR1 SGHDN, CDR2 FVKESK.